A single sample gave rise to the 32 T cell receptor beta chains below, sequenced in a study of T cell responses to AZD1222 COVID-19 vaccine (dated by TCRdb to the early 2020s). The time point label, as the study defines it: baseline before first vaccination. Library preparation was by the immunoSEQ multiplex PCR assay. In TCRdb, the immuneACCESS table is reduced to in-frame sequences with V and J assigned. These tables do not hold every clone; where another copy was compared, an unresolved V gene accounts for under half, and the others remain unexplained. A total of tens of thousands of clones appear in this sample, roughly nine tenths of them only once. The top ten constitute approximately 3% of the sample. The specimen comprised peripheral blood, sampled on day 0 of AZD1222 vaccination. These receptors all come from an adult in good health.

This clone was detected many times. This chain connects TRBV5-4 to TRBJ1-1; D may be TRBD1 (5 bases). V was cut by 0 bases and J by 3 bases, with 9 bases left in between. Germline values: CDR1 SGHNT, CDR2 YYREEE (reference sequence). The CDR3 runs 14 residues. In nucleotides, the CDR3 is TGTGCCAGCAGCTTGGACCGGGGGGACACTGAAGCTTTCTTT. Protein: CASSLDRGDTEAFF. The complete variable domain, with remaining parts taken from reference TRBV5-4 and TRBJ1-1, reads ETGVTQSPTHLIKTRGQQVTLRCSSQSGHNTVSWYQQALGQGPQFIFQYYREEENGRGNFPPRFSGLQFPNYSSELNVNALELDDSALYLCASSLDRGDTEAFFGQGTRLTVV.

V usage is TRBV10-2 and J usage is TRBJ1-5; D is perhaps TRBD1 (6 bases). Trimming pared 9 bases from V and 9 bases from J, leaving 21 bases between. CDR1 and CDR2 (germline): WSHSY, SAAADI. The CDR3 runs to 14 residues. DNA for the CDR3: TGCGCCAGTGGGGAGTTACAAGGGGGTCTGCCCCAGCATTTT. It specifies CASGELQGGLPQHF.

V and J are TRBV9 and TRBJ2-7; the D is unclear. The CDR3 loop spans 14 amino acids. Germline CDR1 SGDLS, CDR2 YYNGEE. V gave up 0 bases and J gave up 0 bases, with 7 bases separating them. The CDR3 region has the DNA TGTGCCAGCAGCGTAGCTCACGGCTCCTACGAGCAGTACTTC. This gives the protein CASSVAHGSYEQYF.

The chain couples TRBV5-5 to TRBJ2-3; 7 bases fit TRBD2. V shed 0 bases, J shed 1 base, and the junction held 5 bases outside the gene matches. Germline loops: CDR1 SGHKS, CDR2 YYEKEE (reference sequence). There are 16 residues in the CDR3. The CDR3 spells CASSLGPGGGTDTQYF. As DNA, the CDR3 is TGTGCCAGCAGCTTGGGTCCGGGAGGTGGCACAGATACGCAGTATTTT.

CDR3 protein: CASSVGTLGETQYF. The CDR3 DNA reads as TGTGCCAGCAGTGTGGGGACTCTGGGAGAGACCCAGTACTTC. The chain recombines TRBV6-2 or TRBV6-3 with TRBJ2-5; a weak D match, TRBD2 (6 bases). Germline V lookup: CDR1 MNHEY, CDR2 SVGEGT. The CDR3 contains 14 residues. The ends were cut back, 5 bases at V and 4 bases at J, with 14 bases in the middle.

The chain has TRBV5-1 and TRBJ1-4; no firm D call. The V end lost 1 base, the J end lost 0 bases, and 7 bases lay between the germline ends. Germline CDR1 reads SGHRS; CDR2 reads YFSETQ. The CDR3 consists of 15 residues. This chain's CDR3 is CASSLLPATNEKLFF. The CDR3 DNA reads TGCGCCAGCAGCTTGTTGCCAGCAACTAATGAAAAACTGTTTTTT. The full variable domain, completed using reference TRBV5-1 and TRBJ1-4, is KAGVTQTPRYLIKTRGQQVTLSCSPISGHRSVSWYQQTPGQGLQFLFEYFSETQRNKGNFPGRFSGRQFSNSRSEMNVSTLELGDSALYLCASSLLPATNEKLFFGSGTQLSVL.

V and J are TRBV2 and TRBJ1-1, with TRBD1 matching over 7 bases. This CDR3 contains 13 residues. Germline CDR1 is SNHLY and CDR2 is FYNNEI. Losses at the gene ends were 2 bases for V and 3 bases for J; bases not matched to a gene: 0. The CDR3 nucleotides read TGTGCCAGCAGTGAACAGGGGGACACTGAAGCTTTCTTT. This translates into CASSEQGDTEAFF.

V and J are TRBV19 and TRBJ1-2; D uncertain. The ends were cut back, 7 bases at V and 6 bases at J, with 15 bases in the middle. Per germline, CDR1 LNHDA and CDR2 SQIVND (reference sequence). The CDR3 has 13 amino acids. The DNA for the CDR3 is TGTGCCAGTACCCCGACCCTTCTGGATGGCTACACCTTC. This encodes CASTPTLLDGYTF.

This sequence joins TRBV2 and TRBJ1-4, with D perhaps matching TRBD1 (6 bases). The V gene lost 8 bases and the J gene lost 5 bases, with 15 bases spanning the gap. The CDR3 is 14 residues long. Germline lookup yields CDR1 SNHLY and CDR2 FYNNEI. This CDR3 reads CASALTGENEKLFF. For the CDR3, the DNA is TGTGCCAGCGCCCTGACAGGAGAGAATGAAAAACTGTTTTTT.

The CDR3 DNA reads as TGTGCCAGCAGCGTAGGGCAGGGGGGCAGCTATGGCTACACCTTC. Amino acid sequence: CASSVGQGGSYGYTF. The chain links TRBV9 to TRBJ1-2; TRBD1 aligns across 7 bases. J lost 4 bases, V lost 0 bases, and 6 bases had no gene match. The CDR3 has 15 residues. The germline gives CDR1 SGDLS, CDR2 YYNGEE. Complete variable domain (other parts from reference TRBV9 and TRBJ1-2): DSGVTQTPKHLITATGQRVTLRCSPRSGDLSVYWYQQSLDQGLQFLIQYYNGEERAKGNILERFSAQQFPDLHSELNLSSLELGDSALYFCASSVGQGGSYGYTFGSGTRLTVV.

This chain links TRBV3-1 (or the pseudogene TRBV3-2) with TRBJ1-2; 9 positions match TRBD1. Germline V gene sequence: CDR1 LGHDT, CDR2 YNNKEL (reference sequence). V was pared by 4 bases and J by 4 bases, with 7 bases of the junction left unmatched. CDR3 length: 15 residues. The DNA for the CDR3 is TGTGCCAGCAGCCCAGGGACAGGGTACGGCTATGGCTACACCTTC. This sequence encodes CASSPGTGYGYGYTF.

The chain carries TRBV2 and TRBJ1-1; a weak D match, TRBD1 (5 bases). The CDR3 contains 12 residues. The V gene's germline CDR1 is SNHLY and CDR2 FYNNEI. Trimming shortened V by 10 bases and J by 5 bases, and 14 bases separated the two germline ends. This CDR3 reads CANGVGQTEAFF. CDR3 nucleotide sequence: TGTGCCAACGGGGTGGGGCAGACTGAAGCTTTCTTT.

The genes are TRBV13 and TRBJ2-7; possibly TRBD1 or TRBD2 for D (6 bases each). Germline lookup yields CDR1 PRHDT and CDR2 FYEKMQ (reference sequence). With 5 bases removed from V and 4 bases from J, the gap between germline ends came to 27 bases. CDR3 length: 18 amino acids. The CDR3 is CASSPSRLPGGLGYEQYF. The CDR3 nucleotides are TGTGCCAGCAGCCCCAGCCGACTACCTGGGGGGCTGGGGTACGAGCAGTACTTC.

The chain uses TRBV14 and TRBJ2-7; the D call may be TRBD1 or TRBD2 (5 bases each). There are 15 residues in the CDR3. Germline CDR1 reads SGHDN; CDR2 reads FVKESK. V was clipped by 6 bases and J by 7 bases, with 22 bases between them. The CDR3 reads CASRGPGRSSSEQYF. CDR3 nucleotide sequence: TGTGCCAGCAGGGGGCCGGGACGGAGTAGCTCGGAGCAGTACTTC.

The V and J genes are TRBV6-5 and TRBJ2-2; D unclear. CDR3 size: 14 residues. The V end was cut by 0 bases, the J end by 6 bases, with 8 bases between. Germline CDR1 and CDR2: MNHEY and SVGAGI. The CDR3 loop is CASSYSNPSGELFF. CDR3 coding DNA: TGTGCCAGCAGTTACTCGAATCCGTCCGGGGAGCTGTTTTTT.

This clone occurred once. The rearrangement uses TRBV7-9 and TRBJ2-7; D is ambiguous. From germline, CDR1 is SEHNR and CDR2 FQNEAQ (reference sequence). The germline V and J ends were trimmed by 2 bases and 2 bases, with 10 bases remaining between them. This CDR3 contains 14 residues. This chain's CDR3 is CASSLMDGTYEQYF. CDR3 DNA sequence: TGTGCCAGCAGCTTAATGGACGGCACCTACGAGCAGTACTTC.

The chain recombines TRBV18 with TRBJ2-7, with unresolved D. Trimming pared 2 bases from V and 1 base from J, leaving 9 bases between. The CDR3 length is 14 residues. Germline V gives CDR1 KGHSH, CDR2 LQKENI. CDR3 nucleotide sequence: TGTGCCAGCTCACCATCGGCAGCTTCCTACGAGCAGTACTTC. Residues: CASSPSAASYEQYF.

This clone was detected once. The gene calls are TRBV18 and TRBJ1-4; D not certain. This CDR3 has 13 amino acids. CDR1 is KGHSH, CDR2 LQKENI, per germline. V was cut by 4 bases and J by 3 bases, with 6 bases left in between. The CDR3 DNA reads as TGTGCCAGCTCACGAAGTCCTAATGAAAAACTGTTTTTT. Residues: CASSRSPNEKLFF.

The V gene is TRBV27, the J gene TRBJ1-2, with 9 bases identical to TRBD1. V was pared by 4 bases and J by 6 bases, with 12 bases of the junction left unmatched. Germline assignment: CDR1 MNHEY and CDR2 SMNVEV (reference sequence). This CDR3 spans 16 amino acids. The CDR3 coding sequence is TGTGCCAGCAGTTCCCCAACAGGGGGCGGAACCGATGGCTACACCTTC. It encodes CASSSPTGGGTDGYTF.

The chain is built from TRBV4-2 and TRBJ2-5; TRBD2 aligns across 8 bases. Trimming cost V 2 bases and J 4 bases; bases outside gene matches: 9. Germline assignment: CDR1 LGHNA and CDR2 YNFKEQ. The CDR3 runs 16 residues. CDR3 DNA sequence: TGTGCCAGCAGCCAACAGCAGCCGGGAGGGGGAGAGACCCAGTACTTC. Encoded protein: CASSQQQPGGGETQYF.

This clone has only a few counts. The chain combines TRBV6-1 with TRBJ1-5, with D unresolved. V was clipped by 0 bases and J by 9 bases, with 15 bases between them. The CDR3 loop spans 15 amino acids. Germline values: CDR1 MNHNS, CDR2 SASEGT. The CDR3 region is CASSEARRSKGPQHF. The DNA of the CDR3 is TGTGCCAGCAGTGAAGCGAGGCGGAGTAAGGGGCCCCAGCATTTT.

The rearrangement uses TRBV12-3 or TRBV12-4 and TRBJ1-2; D may be TRBD1 (5 bases). V was cut by 5 bases and J by 7 bases, with 14 bases left in between. The CDR3 extends over 13 amino acids. The CDR3 sequence: CASSTREEGGYTF. The CDR3 nucleotides read TGTGCCAGCAGTACCAGGGAAGAGGGTGGCTACACCTTC.

This chain joins TRBV13 and TRBJ2-1; the D gene is possibly TRBD2 (6 bases). The V and J ends lost 5 bases and 0 bases respectively, with 11 bases between them. The CDR3 is 15 residues long. CDR1 and CDR2 from the germline V gene are PRHDT and FYEKMQ (reference sequence). This chain's CDR3 is CASSPTGSSYNEQFF. CDR3 in DNA: TGTGCCAGCAGCCCAACCGGGAGCTCCTACAATGAGCAGTTCTTC.

The gene calls are TRBV7-9 and TRBJ1-5; D gene unclear. Germline V CDR1 and CDR2: SEHNR, FQNEAQ (reference sequence). V was clipped by 5 bases and J by 7 bases, with 15 bases between them. The CDR3 is 14 amino acids. The CDR3 here is CASSALGRGQPQHF. For the CDR3, the DNA is TGTGCCAGCAGCGCCCTAGGACGGGGACAGCCCCAGCATTTT.

This rearrangement joins TRBV12-3 or TRBV12-4 to TRBJ1-1; no clear D gene. This CDR3 is 12 amino acids long. V was shortened by 8 bases and J by 4 bases, with 11 bases between the two germline ends. The CDR3 DNA follows: TGTGCCAGCGGAACAATTGGCACTGAAGCTTTCTTT. It translates to CASGTIGTEAFF.

The genes are TRBV29-1 and TRBJ1-1, with D possibly TRBD1 on 6 matching bases. V lost 8 bases and J lost 2, with 18 bases in between. Germline V gene lookup returns CDR1 SQVTM and CDR2 ANQGSEA. This CDR3 comprises 14 residues. CDR3: CSSGPDSLNTEAFF. CDR3 DNA: TGCAGCTCCGGACCGGACAGTTTAAACACTGAAGCTTTCTTT.

The J gene is TRBJ2-1, the V gene TRBV5-1, with 9 bases identical to TRBD1. There are 15 residues in the CDR3. Germline CDR1 SGHRS, CDR2 YFSETQ. With V trimmed by 2 bases and J by 8 bases, 8 bases remained unmatched. CDR3 residues: CASSLGQGTMDEQFF. In nucleotides, the CDR3 is TGCGCCAGCAGCTTAGGACAGGGGACGATGGATGAGCAGTTCTTC.

This clone came up a few times. The chain employs TRBV9 and TRBJ2-7, with D maybe TRBD2 (5 bases). Trimming shortened V by 7 bases and J by 0 bases, and 11 bases separated the two germline ends. In germline, CDR1 is SGDLS, CDR2 YYNGEE. The CDR3 length is 13 residues. CDR3 region: CASSTGSSYEQYF. In DNA, the CDR3 is TGTGCCAGCTCGACGGGGAGCTCCTACGAGCAGTACTTC.

V is TRBV5-4 and J is TRBJ1-2; 9 bases are shared with TRBD1. The CDR3 totals 15 residues. Germline assignment: CDR1 SGHNT and CDR2 YYREEE (reference sequence). V dropped 4 bases and J dropped 5; count of bases not matched to a gene: 9. This CDR3 reads CASSHRDRVLYGYTF. Here the CDR3 DNA reads TGTGCCAGCAGCCACCGGGACAGGGTGCTTTATGGCTACACCTTC.

The rearrangement uses TRBV3-1 (or the pseudogene TRBV3-2) and TRBJ2-2; no firm D call. The CDR3 runs 15 residues. Germline V gene lookup returns CDR1 LGHDT and CDR2 YNNKEL (reference sequence). V was shortened by 4 bases and J by 5 bases, with 14 bases between the two germline ends. The CDR3 DNA reads TGTGCCAGCAGCCTCAAATGGACCAGTACCGGGGAGCTGTTTTTT. Translated: CASSLKWTSTGELFF.

V gene TRBV6-6 combines with J gene TRBJ1-1, with 7 bases aligning to TRBD1. In germline, CDR1 is MNHNY, CDR2 SVGAGI (reference sequence). CDR3 length equals 14 residues. J lost 4 bases, V lost 6 bases, and 8 bases had no gene match. The CDR3 bases are TGTGCCAGCAGGCCGGACAGGAGCAGCACTGAAGCTTTCTTT. Its translation is CASRPDRSSTEAFF.

The chain recombines TRBV5-1 with TRBJ2-3, with TRBD2 matching over 11 bases. This CDR3 is 17 amino acids long. Germline assignment: CDR1 SGHRS and CDR2 YFSETQ. The V segment lost 4 bases and the J segment 6 bases; nucleotides outside the gene matches: 13. CDR3 in amino acids: CASSRTLLLAGDDTQYF. CDR3 in DNA: TGCGCCAGCAGCCGCACTTTACTACTAGCGGGGGATGATACGCAGTATTTT.